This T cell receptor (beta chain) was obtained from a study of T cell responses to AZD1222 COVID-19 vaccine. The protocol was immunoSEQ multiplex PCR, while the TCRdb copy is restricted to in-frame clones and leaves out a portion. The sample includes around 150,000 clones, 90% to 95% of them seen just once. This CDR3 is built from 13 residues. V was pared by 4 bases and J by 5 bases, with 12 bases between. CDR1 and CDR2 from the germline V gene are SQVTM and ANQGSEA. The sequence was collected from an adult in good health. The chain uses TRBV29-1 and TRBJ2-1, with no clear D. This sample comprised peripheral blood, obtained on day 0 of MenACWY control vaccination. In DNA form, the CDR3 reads TGCAGCGTTGCCCGGGCCACAGACAATGAGCAGTTCTTC. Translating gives CSVARATDNEQFF.